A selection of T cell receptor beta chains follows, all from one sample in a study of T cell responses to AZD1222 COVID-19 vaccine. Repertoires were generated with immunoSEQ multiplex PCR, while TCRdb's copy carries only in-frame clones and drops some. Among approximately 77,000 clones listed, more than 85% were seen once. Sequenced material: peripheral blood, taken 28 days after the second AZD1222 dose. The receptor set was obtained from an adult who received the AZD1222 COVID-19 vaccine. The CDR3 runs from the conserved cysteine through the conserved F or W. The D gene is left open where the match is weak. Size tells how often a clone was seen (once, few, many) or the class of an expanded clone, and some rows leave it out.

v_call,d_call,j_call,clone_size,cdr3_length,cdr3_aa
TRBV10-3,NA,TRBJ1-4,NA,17,CAISESRQGATNEKLFF
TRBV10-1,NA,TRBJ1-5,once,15,CASSEGRLGNQPQHF
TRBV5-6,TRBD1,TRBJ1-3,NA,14,CASSLSGGRNTIYF
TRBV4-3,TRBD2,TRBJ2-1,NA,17,CASSQDSTAGGHNEQFF
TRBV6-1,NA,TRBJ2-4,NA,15,CASSESWGEPYIQYF
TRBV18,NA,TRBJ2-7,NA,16,CASSPVPGTASSEQYF
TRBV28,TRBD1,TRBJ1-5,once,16,CASSSRTGTGNQPQHF
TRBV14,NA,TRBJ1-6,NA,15,CASSQQQGWNSPLHF
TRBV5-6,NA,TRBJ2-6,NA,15,CASSFHGLGANVLTF
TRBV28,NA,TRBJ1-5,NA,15,CASSPPGELGQPQHF
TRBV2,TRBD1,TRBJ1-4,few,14,CASNAGTGNEKLFF
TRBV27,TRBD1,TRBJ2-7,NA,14,CASIQTGWLGEQYF
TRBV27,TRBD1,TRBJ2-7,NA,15,CANPPPGQGSYEQYF
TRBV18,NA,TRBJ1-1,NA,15,CASSPNIGGGTEAFF